This T cell receptor beta chain is from a study of OX40 agonist ivuxolimab in advanced cancers. The germline CDR1 and CDR2 sequences are LGHNA and YSLEER. The V end was cut by 1 base, the J end by 8 bases, with 17 bases between. This CDR3 has 16 residues. Sequencing was performed with immunoSEQ multiplex PCR; in TCRdb, only in-frame clones are kept and a portion is missing. The sample records 55,000 to 70,000 clones, 86% being singletons. The source of this sequence is an adult with an advanced solid tumor such as melanoma, head and neck, liver or kidney cancer. The specimen was CD4+ or CD8+ T cells sorted from blood, collected in a trial of the OX40 agonist ivuxolimab. The chain employs TRBV4-3 and TRBJ1-4; no reliable D call. CDR3 bases: TGCGCCAGCAGCCAAGGTTCCAGTGGGCGAGGCGAAAAACTGTTTTTT. It specifies CASSQGSSGRGEKLFF.